Here is one TCR beta chain with its context. No cognate antigen has been identified for it. Per-nucleotide qualities are absent, and no much larger clonotype sits a single base away. The library relied on the immunoSEQ multiplex PCR assay. DNA was isolated with Qiagen DNeasy or QIAamp micro DNA kits and TCRB sequenced with the Adaptive Biotechnology human TCRB sequencing kit. Sequencing of TCRB libraries was performed on an Illumina MiSeq. In the paper's pipeline: The kit provider's software was used to analyze TCRB sequence data, and Fisher's exact test was used to test clonotype templates for tumor enrichment. Sourced from immuneACCESS, this table was stored by TCRdb with only in-frame sequences that have V and J called. A share of the clones is absent; for the studies checked, an unresolved V gene accounts for under half, and the remainder has no known explanation. V, J and clone size are those of that table, while D and trimming were read from the DNA. The sample includes approximately 200 clones, with approximately 89% observed a single time. The top ten clones comprise roughly 95% of the sample.

PBMCs were stimulated for approximately 12 days with mutant 27-mer peptides plus IL21, IL7, IL15 and IL2 and were then restimulated with peptide-pulsed autologous B cells. Live IFNgamma-secreting T cells were sorted by cytokine capture on a FACS Aria2 after restimulation with peptide-pulsed B cells. Sorted cells were expanded for roughly 14 to 21 days at limiting dilution, with roughly 3 or 10 cells per well, using irradiated allogeneic PBMCs, phytohemagglutinin and IL2. The patients provided peripheral blood samples or leukapheresis products. To screen the expanded lines for antigen specificity, an IFNgamma ELISA was run against autologous B cells pulsed with mutant peptides. These data come from a study of CD4 T cells in lung cancer (dated by TCRdb to about 2019). Broadly, across the study: In the study, blood T cells of NSCLC patients were screened for responses to candidate mutation-encoded neoepitopes, and neoantigen-specific CD4+ T-cell clones and TCRs were isolated. Deep sequencing of TCRB was used to follow the frequency of neoantigen-specific clonotypes in tumor resections, non-adjacent lung and cultured T-cell products. Before blood donation, treatments including platinum chemotherapy had been received by the patients, and nivolumab or pembrolizumab had been received by some of the patients. The resected patients had lung adenocarcinoma or squamous cell carcinoma, were aged 60 to 69 at blood donation, and mostly were former smokers. The study at large found these results: Some blood-derived responses might reflect in vitro priming of naive T cells or cross-reactivity rather than memory responses to the cancer. Because the IFNgamma-sorted cells included nonspecific IFNgamma producers of unknown purity, the expanded lines ranged from monoclonal to oligoclonal.

Trimming costs V 6 bases and J 7 bases, and their ends lie 6 bases apart. The CDR3 runs 11 amino acids, cysteine and phenylalanine included. Only the CDR3 part of the read is kept: 33 bases, read in frame from the first base. Reading the germline V gene gives CDR1 SNHLY and CDR2 FYNNEI. Material: a CD4+ T cell line or clone grown in culture. The sequence was obtained from a woman aged 55 to 70 with non-small cell lung cancer. Some clones in this sample may be carry-over from other donors' samples. The V and J genes are TRBV2 and TRBJ2-2; the D gene is unclear. The encoded CDR3 is CASSEYGELFF. Read as DNA, the sequence is TGTGCCAGCAGCGAGTACGGGGAGCTGTTTTTT.